This TCR beta chain was recorded in a study of shared clonotypes between healthy human individuals. The protocol was immunoSEQ multiplex PCR, while the TCRdb copy is restricted to in-frame clones and leaves out a portion. The data contain around 2.1 million clones, about 93% of them singletons. The CDR3 is 15 amino acids. Per the germline V gene, CDR1 is PRHDT and CDR2 is FYEKMQ (reference sequence). V lost 8 bases and J 5 bases, leaving 21 bases between the germline ends. This clone has only one observation. Antigen specificity is unknown. CD45RO-negative CD8 cells positively selected for CCR7 made up the naive population, which excluded terminally differentiated effector memory CD45RA+ cells. Donors were healthy HIV-negative adults without recently reported acute infections or vaccinations. Study-level points and caveats: How much donors shared clonotypes was expected to be affected by sequencing depth.

Specimen: naive CD8+ T cells from PBMCs. The rearrangement joins TRBV13 to TRBJ1-2; maybe TRBD1 (5 bases). The source is a man aged 18 to 35 in good health. Some clones in this sample may be carry-over from other donors' samples. The DNA of the CDR3 is TGTGCCAGCGACCTCGCCGGGGGAGCTTCTTATGGCTACACCTTC. It yields the protein CASDLAGGASYGYTF.